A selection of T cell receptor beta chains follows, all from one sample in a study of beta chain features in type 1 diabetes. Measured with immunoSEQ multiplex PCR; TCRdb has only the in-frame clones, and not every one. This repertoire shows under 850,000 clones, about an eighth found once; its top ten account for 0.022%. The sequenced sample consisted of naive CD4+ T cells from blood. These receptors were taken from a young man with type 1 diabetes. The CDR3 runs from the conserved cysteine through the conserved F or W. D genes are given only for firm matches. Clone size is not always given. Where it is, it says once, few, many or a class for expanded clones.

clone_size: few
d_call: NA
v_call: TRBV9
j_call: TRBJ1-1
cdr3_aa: CASSVADKNTEAFF
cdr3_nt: TGTGCCAGCAGCGTAGCGGATAAGAACACTGAAGCTTTCTTT

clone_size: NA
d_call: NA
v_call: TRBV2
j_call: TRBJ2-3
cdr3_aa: CASSVERPDTQYF
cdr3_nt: TGTGCCAGCAGTGTAGAAAGGCCAGATACGCAGTATTTT

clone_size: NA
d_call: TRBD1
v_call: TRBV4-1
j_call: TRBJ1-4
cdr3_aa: CASSQDTAGWGTAEKLFF
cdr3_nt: TGCGCCAGCAGCCAAGATACGGCGGGGTGGGGGACAGCTGAAAAACTGTTTTTT

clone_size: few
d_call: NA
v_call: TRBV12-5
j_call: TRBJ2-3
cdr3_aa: CASGLGTGARDTQYF
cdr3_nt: TGTGCTAGTGGTTTGGGCACGGGGGCCCGGGATACGCAGTATTTT

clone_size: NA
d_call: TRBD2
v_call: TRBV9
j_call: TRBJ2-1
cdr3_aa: CASSVVIAGGDNEQFF
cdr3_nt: TGTGCCAGCAGCGTAGTCATAGCGGGGGGCGATAATGAGCAGTTCTTC

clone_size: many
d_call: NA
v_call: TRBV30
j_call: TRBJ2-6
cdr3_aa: CAWSEGSGANVLTF
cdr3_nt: TGTGCCTGGAGTGAGGGATCTGGGGCCAACGTCCTGACTTTC

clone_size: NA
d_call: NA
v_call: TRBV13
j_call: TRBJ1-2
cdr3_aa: CASSLIQGGGYTF
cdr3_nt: TGTGCCAGCAGCCTAATCCAGGGTGGTGGCTACACCTTC

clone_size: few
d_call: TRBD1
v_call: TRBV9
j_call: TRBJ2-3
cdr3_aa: CASSAGQGEVPTDTQYF
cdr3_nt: TGTGCCAGCAGCGCAGGACAGGGGGAGGTCCCCACAGATACGCAGTATTTT

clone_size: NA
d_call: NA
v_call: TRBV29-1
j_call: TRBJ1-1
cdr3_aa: CSVVSRGEAFF
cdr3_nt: TGCAGCGTCGTTTCGAGGGGGGAAGCTTTCTTT

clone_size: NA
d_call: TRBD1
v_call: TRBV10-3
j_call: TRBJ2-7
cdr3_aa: CAISPQGGQTEQYF
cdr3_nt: TGTGCCATCAGTCCACAGGGGGGTCAGACCGAGCAGTACTTC

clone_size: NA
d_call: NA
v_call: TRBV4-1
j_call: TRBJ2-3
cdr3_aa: CASSSPDRDSTDTQYF
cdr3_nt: TGCGCCAGCAGCTCTCCGGACAGAGATAGCACAGATACGCAGTATTTT

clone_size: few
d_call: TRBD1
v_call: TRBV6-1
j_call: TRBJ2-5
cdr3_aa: CASSETTGQGGETQYF
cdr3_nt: TGTGCCAGCAGTGAAACCACGGGACAGGGGGGAGAGACCCAGTACTTC

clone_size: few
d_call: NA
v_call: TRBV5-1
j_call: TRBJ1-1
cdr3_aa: CASSPGTAVGTEAFF
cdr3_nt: TGCGCCAGCAGCCCCGGGACGGCCGTGGGTACTGAAGCTTTCTTT

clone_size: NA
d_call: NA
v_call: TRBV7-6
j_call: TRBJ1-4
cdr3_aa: CASSLVGMANEKLFF
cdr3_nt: TGTGCCAGCAGCTTAGTTGGGATGGCTAATGAAAAACTGTTTTTT

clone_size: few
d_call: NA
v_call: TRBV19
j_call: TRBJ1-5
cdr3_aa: CASSIDLSQPQHF
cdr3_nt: TGTGCCAGTAGTATAGATTTGTCGCAGCCCCAGCATTTT

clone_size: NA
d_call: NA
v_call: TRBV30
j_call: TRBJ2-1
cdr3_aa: CAWSWGEASYNEQFF
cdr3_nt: TGTGCCTGGAGTTGGGGGGAGGCCTCCTACAATGAGCAGTTCTTC

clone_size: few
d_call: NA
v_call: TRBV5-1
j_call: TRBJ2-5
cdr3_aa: CASSLSGDPMETQYF
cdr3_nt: TGCGCCAGCAGCTTGTCCGGCGACCCCATGGAGACCCAGTACTTC

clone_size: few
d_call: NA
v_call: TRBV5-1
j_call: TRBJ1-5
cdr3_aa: CASSLGGGDQPQHF
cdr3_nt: TGCGCCAGCAGCCTCGGAGGGGGGGATCAGCCCCAGCATTTT

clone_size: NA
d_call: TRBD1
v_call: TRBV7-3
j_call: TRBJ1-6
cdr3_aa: CASSRTGENSPLHF
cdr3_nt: TGTGCCAGCAGCCGGACAGGGGAAAATTCACCCCTCCACTTT

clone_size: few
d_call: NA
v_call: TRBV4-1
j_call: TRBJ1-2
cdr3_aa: CASSQDVLKIGDGYTF
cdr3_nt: TGCGCCAGCAGCCAAGATGTGCTAAAGATCGGGGATGGCTACACCTTC

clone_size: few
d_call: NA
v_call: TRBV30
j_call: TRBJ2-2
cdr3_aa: CAWSVRRGFGELFF
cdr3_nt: TGTGCCTGGAGTGTACGCAGAGGGTTCGGGGAGCTGTTTTTT

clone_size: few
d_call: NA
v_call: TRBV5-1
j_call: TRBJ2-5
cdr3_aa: CASDTQETQYF
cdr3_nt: TGCGCCAGCGACACACAAGAGACCCAGTACTTC